This is a list of T cell receptor beta chains from one sample in a study of blood T cell repertoires in COVID-19. Sequencing used immunoSEQ multiplex PCR; TCRdb keeps in-frame clones, though not all of them. The sample gives a few hundred thousand clones, about 89% of which show up once; 5% to 7% is in the top ten. Sequences were obtained from peripheral blood. The receptors derive from a man aged 18 to 29 who had recovered from COVID-19. Both conserved end residues are part of each CDR3. The D gene is left open where the match is weak. Clone size is shown for a subset of rows, as once, few, many or a class of expanded clone.

abundance,d_gene,j_gene,v_gene,CDR3aa,CDR3nt
once,TRBD2,TRBJ2-5,TRBV7-2,CASSLSASGGGLQETQYF,TGTGCCAGCAGCTTATCGGCTAGCGGGGGGGGGTTACAAGAGACCCAGTACTTC
NA,NA,TRBJ1-2,TRBV12-3/TRBV12-4,CASSPRQGSGYTF,TGTGCCAGCAGTCCACGTCAGGGCTCTGGCTACACCTTC
NA,TRBD1,TRBJ2-7,TRBV11-2,CASSQGVYEQYF,TGTGCCAGCAGCCAGGGGGTCTACGAGCAGTACTTC
NA,TRBD2,TRBJ2-1,TRBV9,CASSPHPSGSHNEQFF,TGTGCCAGCAGCCCCCATCCTAGCGGGAGCCACAATGAGCAGTTCTTC
NA,NA,TRBJ2-1,TRBV7-9,CAWPTNTYNEQFF,TGTGCCTGGCCGACAAACACCTACAATGAGCAGTTCTTC
NA,NA,TRBJ2-1,TRBV10-3,CAINMAGPNNEQFF,TGTGCCATCAATATGGCGGGGCCAAACAATGAGCAGTTCTTC
NA,TRBD2,TRBJ2-7,TRBV10-3,CANLSGSGYEQYF,TGTGCCAACCTCAGCGGGAGTGGCTACGAGCAGTACTTC
once,NA,TRBJ2-2,TRBV7-9,CASSPTRDTGELFF,TGTGCCAGCAGCCCAACCCGGGACACCGGGGAGCTGTTTTTT
NA,TRBD1,TRBJ2-7,TRBV25-1,CASSDYRGEQYF,TGTGCCAGCAGCGATTACAGGGGCGAGCAGTACTTC
NA,TRBD1,TRBJ2-7,TRBV6-5,CASTTDREVYEQYF,TGTGCCAGCACCACGGACAGGGAAGTCTACGAGCAGTACTTC
NA,NA,TRBJ1-1,TRBV29-1,CSATRLNTEAFF,TGCAGCGCCACTCGTCTGAACACTGAAGCTTTCTTT
NA,TRBD2,TRBJ2-1,TRBV11-1,CASSLTGLAGDNEQFF,TGTGCCAGCAGCTTAACGGGACTAGCGGGGGACAATGAGCAGTTCTTC
NA,NA,TRBJ2-1,TRBV19,CASSINAVGEQFF,TGTGCCAGTAGTATTAACGCGGTCGGCGAGCAGTTCTTC
NA,TRBD1,TRBJ1-4,TRBV28,CASSPNDRLGTALFF,TGTGCCAGCAGTCCAAATGACAGGCTAGGGACAGCACTGTTTTTT
NA,NA,TRBJ2-1,TRBV7-2,CASSLGREQFF,TGTGCCAGCAGCTTAGGGAGGGAGCAGTTCTTC
NA,NA,TRBJ2-1,TRBV30,CAWSVARGGNEQFF,TGTGCCTGGAGTGTAGCCAGGGGTGGGAATGAGCAGTTCTTC
NA,NA,TRBJ2-2,TRBV5-4,CASSVPDTGELFF,TGTGCCAGCAGCGTTCCGGACACCGGGGAGCTGTTTTTT
NA,NA,TRBJ1-1,TRBV19,CASSDRNEAFF,TGTGCCAGTAGTGACAGGAACGAAGCTTTCTTT
NA,NA,TRBJ2-3,TRBV27,CASSSSGHAKDTQYF,TGTGCCAGCAGTTCCTCGGGACACGCCAAAGATACGCAGTATTTT
NA,NA,TRBJ1-1,TRBV24-1,CATCPGTEAFF,TGTGCCACTTGCCCGGGAACTGAAGCTTTCTTT
NA,NA,TRBJ2-1,TRBV12-3/TRBV12-4,CASSDRNEQFF,TGTGCCAGCAGCGATCGGAATGAGCAGTTCTTC
NA,TRBD1,TRBJ1-2,TRBV15,CATSRGQGQSPGYTF,TGTGCCACCAGCAGAGGACAGGGCCAATCCCCCGGCTACACCTTC